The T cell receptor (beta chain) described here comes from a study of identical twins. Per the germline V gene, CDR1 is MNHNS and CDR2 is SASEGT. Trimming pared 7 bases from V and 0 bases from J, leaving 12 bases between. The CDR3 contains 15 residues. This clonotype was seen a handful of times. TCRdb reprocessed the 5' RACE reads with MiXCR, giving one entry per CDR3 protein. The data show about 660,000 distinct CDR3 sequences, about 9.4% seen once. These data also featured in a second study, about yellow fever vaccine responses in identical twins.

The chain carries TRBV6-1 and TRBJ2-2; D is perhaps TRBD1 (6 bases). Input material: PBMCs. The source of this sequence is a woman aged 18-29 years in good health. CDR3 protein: CASKVTGANTGELFF. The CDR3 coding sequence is TGTGCCAGCAAGGTGACAGGCGCGAACACCGGGGAGCTGTTTTTT.